Each of the 21 T cell receptor beta chains below was sequenced from the same sample in a study of T cell repertoires in cytomegalovirus infection. TCRdb processed the reads anew with MiXCR; each CDR3 protein has one entry. The table lists under 800,000 distinct CDR3 sequences, more than 20% of them singletons. Sequenced input: CD8+ T cells from PBMCs. The receptors come from a human donor in good health (CMV status not recorded). Some clones in this sample may be carry-over from other donors' samples.

The chain is built from TRBV29-1 and TRBJ1-2, with D unclear. Trimming pared 3 bases from V and 8 bases from J, leaving 10 bases between. Germline CDR1 and CDR2: SQVTM and ANQGSEA. This CDR3 spans 11 amino acids. The CDR3 spells CSVDSPGGYTF. CDR3 in DNA: TGCAGCGTTGATAGTCCAGGAGGCTACACCTTC.

The chain has TRBV28 and TRBJ2-5; D might be TRBD1 (5 bases). Germline CDR1 is MDHEN and CDR2 is SYDVKM. The CDR3 runs 13 residues. The ends were cut back, 5 bases at V and 2 bases at J, with 9 bases in the middle. The CDR3: CASSTDSQETQYF. CDR3 nucleotide sequence: TGTGCCAGCAGTACCGACAGTCAAGAGACCCAGTACTTC.

This clonotype has only a few counts. The chain recombines TRBV7-6 with TRBJ2-3, with D uncertain. CDR1 is SGHVS and CDR2 is FNYEAQ in the germline V gene. V gave up 1 base and J gave up 6 bases, with 14 bases separating them. This CDR3 contains 15 residues. CDR3 in DNA: TGTGCCAGCAGCTTAGACGGGCTTCCCGCCGATACGCAGTATTTT. This sequence encodes CASSLDGLPADTQYF.

CDR3 residues: CASSARGYTF. In nucleotides, the CDR3 is TGTGCCAGCAGTGCTCGTGGCTACACCTTC. The chain joins TRBV2 to TRBJ1-2; no clear D. V lost 4 bases and J 7 bases, leaving 4 bases between the germline ends. This CDR3 is 10 amino acids long. Germline V gene lookup returns CDR1 SNHLY and CDR2 FYNNEI. The entire variable domain, with the rest obtained from reference TRBV2 and TRBJ1-2, is as follows: EPEVTQTPSHQVTQMGQEVILRCVPISNHLYFYWYRQILGQKVEFLVSFYNNEISEKSEIFDDQFSVERPDGSNFTLKIRSTKLEDSAMYFCASSARGYTFGSGTRLTVV.

The table lists this clonotype with many counts. V usage is TRBV7-8 and J usage is TRBJ2-7, with TRBD2 matching over 15 bases. There are 16 residues in the CDR3. J was trimmed by 5 bases and V by 0 bases; bases with no gene match: 2. CDR1 and CDR2 from the germline V gene are SGHVS and FQNEAQ. CDR3 loop: CASSLAGTSGGNEQYF. The CDR3, as DNA: TGTGCCAGCAGCTTAGCGGGGACTAGCGGGGGGAACGAGCAGTACTTC.

The chain combines TRBV2 with TRBJ2-1, with 9 bases that match TRBD2. Trimming removed 4 bases from V and 9 bases from J; junction bases left unmatched: 7. The CDR3 runs 14 residues. In germline, CDR1 is SNHLY, CDR2 FYNNEI. The CDR3 nucleotides read TGTGCCAGCAGTGTTCGTAGCGGGGGAGGTGAGCAGTTCTTC. Protein sequence: CASSVRSGGGEQFF.

This clonotype was seen a few times. V usage is TRBV14 and J usage is TRBJ2-7; D tentatively reads TRBD1 or TRBD2 (5 bases each). Trimming removed 4 bases at V and 2 bases at J, with 15 bases between. The CDR3 extends over 15 amino acids. CDR1 is SGHDN, CDR2 FVKESK, per germline. The CDR3, as DNA: TGTGCCAGCAGCCTAGATAGGGGAGCAACCTACGAGCAGTACTTC. Its protein product is CASSLDRGATYEQYF. The variable domain in full, completed from reference TRBV14 and TRBJ2-7, reads EAGVTQFPSHSVIEKGQTVTLRCDPISGHDNLYWYRRVMGKEIKFLLHFVKESKQDESGMPNNRFLAERTGGTYSTLKVQPAELEDSGVYFCASSLDRGATYEQYFGPGTRLTVT.

This clonotype was seen only a few times. This chain links TRBV27 with TRBJ2-2; 8 nucleotides line up with TRBD2. Germline V gives CDR1 MNHEY, CDR2 SMNVEV (reference sequence). This CDR3 spans 16 amino acids. Trimming removed 5 bases from V and 4 bases from J; junction bases left unmatched: 9. DNA for the CDR3: TGTGCCAGCAGTCCACCCCGGGGGGGCGCCACCGGGGAGCTGTTTTTT. Translation: CASSPPRGGATGELFF.

This clonotype has more than one count but fewer than ten. The rearrangement uses TRBV28 and TRBJ1-2; D is undetermined. The CDR3 covers 12 residues. CDR1 and CDR2 from the germline V gene are MDHEN and SYDVKM. V lost 7 bases and J lost 8, with 14 bases in between. The CDR3 sequence is CASIIPTGGYTF. In DNA, the CDR3 is TGTGCCAGCATCATCCCCACCGGCGGCTACACCTTC.

In regard to this clonotype: This clone may be a read error of a much larger clone one base away. V gene TRBV7-8 combines with J gene TRBJ2-7; D is perhaps TRBD1 (6 bases). This CDR3 is 14 amino acids long. The V and J ends lost 5 bases and 8 bases respectively, with 19 bases between them. Germline V lookup: CDR1 SGHVS, CDR2 FQNEAQ. CDR3 coding DNA: TGTGCCAGCAGCCCCCGCCGGCCTCGGGACAAGCAGTACGTC. It is translated as CASSPRRPRDKQYV.

This clonotype was observed a handful of times. The rearrangement uses TRBV10-3 and TRBJ2-2; weak D call: TRBD1 (6 bases). V lost 3 bases to trimming and J lost 5 bases, with 19 bases between them. Germline assignment: CDR1 ENHRY and CDR2 SYGVKD. CDR3 length: 17 amino acids. The CDR3 nucleotides are TGTGCCATCAGTGATCTCGGAAGGGGGTCAGGGACCGGGGAGCTGTTTTTT. Translated: CAISDLGRGSGTGELFF.

The V gene is TRBV20-1, the J gene TRBJ2-3; D not resolved. CDR3 length: 13 residues. Trimming cost V 2 bases and J 2 bases, with 8 bases left between them. Germline assignment: CDR1 DFQATT and CDR2 SNEGSKA (reference sequence). The CDR3 spells CSARNPTTDTQYF. The CDR3 DNA reads TGCAGTGCTAGAAATCCCACCACAGATACGCAGTATTTT.

There are many counts of this clonotype. CDR3 coding DNA: TGTGCCAGCAGCGCCTCCGGGACAGGGTTTCCGGACAATCAGCCCCAGCATTTT. As protein: CASSASGTGFPDNQPQHF. The chain is built from TRBV7-9 and TRBJ1-5, with TRBD1 identical over 9 bases. With 5 bases clipped from V and 3 bases from J, the junction kept 14 bases outside the gene matches. Germline values: CDR1 SEHNR, CDR2 FQNEAQ (reference sequence). CDR3 length: 18 amino acids.

As for this clonotype: This clone may be a read error of a much larger clone one base away. The V gene is TRBV7-2, the J gene TRBJ2-5, with 9 positions matching TRBD2. CDR3 length: 17 amino acids. Germline V gives CDR1 SGHTA, CDR2 FQGNSA. The CDR3 spells CASSLDISAAGGEIQYF. The CDR3 DNA follows: TGTGCCAGCAGCTTAGATATCTCCGCGGCGGGGGGGGAGATCCAGTACTTC. The full variable domain, with the rest looked up from reference TRBV7-2 and TRBJ2-5, is GAGVSQSPSNKVTEKGKDVELRCDPISGHTALYWYRQSLGQGLEFLIYFQGNSAPDKSGLPSDRFSAERTGGSVSTLTIQRTQQEDSAVYLCASSLDISAAGGEIQYFGPGTRLLVL.

This clonotype was observed many times. The genes are TRBV6-5 and TRBJ2-2; a weak D match, TRBD1 (5 bases). V lost 7 bases to trimming and J lost 6 bases, with 12 bases between them. The CDR3 consists of 13 residues. CDR1 and CDR2 from the germline V gene are MNHEY and SVGAGI. CDR3 sequence (DNA): TGTGCCAGCACCCCCCAGGGTGCCGGGGAGCTGTTTTTT. It codes for CASTPQGAGELFF.

This clonotype has a count of ten or more. One end of the junction is discordant with germline, which a read error may explain. The chain carries TRBV5-1 and TRBJ2-5; 7 nucleotides agree with TRBD1. Germline CDR1 is SGHRS and CDR2 is YFSETQ. The CDR3 totals 16 residues. CDR3 DNA sequence: TGCGCCAGCAGCGTATTAGGGACAGACCGTCAAGGGACCCAGTACTTC. Amino acids: CASSVLGTDRQGTQYF. The whole variable domain, filled in from reference TRBV5-1 and TRBJ2-5, reads KAGVTQTPRYLIKTRGQQVTLSCSPISGHRSVSWYQQTPGQGLQFLFEYFSETQRNKGNFPGRFSGRQFSNSRSEMNVSTLELGDSALYLCASSVLGTDRQGTQYFGPGTRLLVL.

At least ten counts were recorded for this clonotype. The rearrangement joins TRBV3-1 to TRBJ2-1; D unclear. The CDR3 totals 15 residues. CDR1 is LGHDT and CDR2 is YNNKEL in the germline V gene (reference sequence). Deletions cut 0 bases from V and 3 bases from J, with 9 bases between. The CDR3 here is CASSQDLGLYNEQFF. The CDR3, as DNA: TGTGCCAGCAGCCAAGATTTGGGCCTCTACAATGAGCAGTTCTTC.

This clonotype was seen more than once but under ten times. CDR3: CASSFIVSSYNEQFF. In DNA form, the CDR3 reads TGCGCCAGCAGCTTTATAGTTAGCTCCTACAATGAGCAGTTCTTC. The chain couples TRBV5-1 to TRBJ2-1, with unresolved D. V gave up 2 bases and J gave up 0 bases, with 9 bases separating them. Germline assignment: CDR1 SGHRS and CDR2 YFSETQ. The CDR3 loop spans 15 amino acids.

This clonotype has at least ten counts. The J gene is TRBJ1-2, the V gene TRBV6-6; 7 positions match TRBD1. V trimming: 0 bases; J trimming: 4 bases; junction bases outside the gene matches: 11. CDR1 and CDR2 (germline): MNHNY, SVGAGI (reference sequence). This CDR3 is built from 17 residues. CDR3 sequence (DNA): TGTGCCAGCAGTTACTCTCCGATAACAGGGGTCGGCTATGGCTACACCTTC. It encodes CASSYSPITGVGYGYTF.

The chain links TRBV4-2 to TRBJ2-3, with TRBD2 matching 9 bases. Germline V lookup: CDR1 LGHNA, CDR2 YNFKEQ. J lost 0 bases, V lost 2 bases, and 6 bases had no gene match. This CDR3 is built from 17 residues. CDR3 coding DNA: TGTGCCAGCAGCCAAATTAGCGGGGGAACTAGCACAGATACGCAGTATTTT. Residues: CASSQISGGTSTDTQYF.

This clonotype was seen repeatedly, ten times or more. The CDR3 sequence is CASSLGAGITGNTIYF. The CDR3 coding sequence is TGTGCCAGCAGCTTAGGTGCAGGGATTACTGGAAACACCATATATTTT. The chain carries TRBV7-2 and TRBJ1-3, with D maybe TRBD1 (5 bases). The CDR3 sequence is 16 residues long. V was cut by 1 base and J by 2 bases, with 12 bases left in between. Germline loops: CDR1 SGHTA, CDR2 FQGNSA. Supplemented by reference TRBV7-2 and TRBJ1-3, the full variable domain reads GAGVSQSPSNKVTEKGKDVELRCDPISGHTALYWYRQSLGQGLEFLIYFQGNSAPDKSGLPSDRFSAERTGGSVSTLTIQRTQQEDSAVYLCASSLGAGITGNTIYFGEGSWLTVV.